This T cell receptor beta chain was documented in a study of PD-1 blockade in classical Hodgkin lymphoma. The repertoire was sequenced with immunoSEQ multiplex PCR; TCRdb's copy has only in-frame clones and lacks some. The sample has some 86,000 clones; 90% are singletons. Time point given: cycle 4 day 1 (C4D1), after around six weeks of nivolumab. Patients all relapsed after autologous stem cell transplantation, and there was variation in brentuximab vedotin exposure. Complete response, partial response or progressive disease constituted the best response categories observed. Findings and caveats of the study: Newly diagnosed patients reportedly had lower baseline TCR diversity than healthy donors.

The CDR3 totals 13 residues. Germline V gives CDR1 MNHEY, CDR2 SMNVEV (reference sequence). V lost 10 bases and J 3 bases, leaving 15 bases between the germline ends. About this clone itself: The antigen remains undetermined.

The sequence was collected from a human donor with classical Hodgkin lymphoma. Sequencing used peripheral blood mononuclear cells (PBMCs), obtained before the fourth cycle of nivolumab. V gene TRBV27 combines with J gene TRBJ1-2; no firm D call. CDR3 sequence reads: CATSPGMDYGYTF. The CDR3 DNA follows: TGTGCCACCAGCCCGGGGATGGACTATGGCTACACCTTC.